These 32 T cell receptor beta chains were all obtained from the same sample, sequenced in a study of molecular identifiers for immune sequencing clone quantification. TCRdb reanalysed the PCR reads using MiXCR and keeps one entry per CDR3 protein. The repertoire holds about 640,000 distinct CDR3 sequences, with roughly 21% as singletons. Source material: naive CD8+ T cells from blood, with Jurkat cell RNA spiked in. The subset is: FACS-sorted CD8+CD4-CCR7+CD45RA+ naive T cells. These receptors were obtained from a human donor in good health. Some libraries in this study had Jurkat cell RNA spiked in.

The sample holds a few counts of this clonotype. Possible read error: a much larger clone is one base away. The gene calls are TRBV21-1 and TRBJ2-5; the D segment call TRBD1 is taken from the table without a DNA check. TRBV21-1 constitutes a pseudogene. The CDR3 totals 14 residues. This CDR3 reads CASSNPYKILAQYF. DNA for the CDR3: TGTGCCAGCAGCAACCCCTACAAGATCTTGGCCCAGTACTTC.

At least ten counts were recorded for this clonotype. The chain employs TRBV4-2 and TRBJ2-7; D assignment may be TRBD1 or TRBD2 (5 bases each). The ends were cut back, 5 bases at V and 7 bases at J, with 18 bases in the middle. From germline, CDR1 is LGHNA and CDR2 YNFKEQ. There are 14 residues in the CDR3. The chain's CDR3 is CASSSPGLRREQYF. The CDR3 DNA reads TGTGCCAGCAGCTCCCCGGGGCTAAGGAGGGAGCAGTACTTC.

This clonotype was counted ten times or more. The chain has TRBV7-2 and TRBJ1-1; possibly TRBD1 for D (6 bases). This CDR3 region has 15 residues. V lost 1 base and J 2 bases, leaving 11 bases between the germline ends. Germline CDR1 SGHTA, CDR2 FQGNSA. The CDR3 nucleotides are TGTGCCAGCAGCTTAGGGGCAGGGGTAAACACTGAAGCTTTCTTT. This codes for CASSLGAGVNTEAFF.

This rearrangement joins TRBV20-1 to TRBJ2-3; D remains ambiguous. The germline CDR1 and CDR2 sequences are DFQATT and SNEGSKA (reference sequence). V was clipped by 4 bases and J by 2 bases, with 16 bases between them. CDR3 size: 15 residues. CDR3 amino acids: CSATPTGVDTDTQYF. Here the CDR3 DNA reads TGCAGTGCTACCCCTACCGGAGTAGACACAGATACGCAGTATTTT.

This clonotype occurred many times. The V gene is TRBV27, the J gene TRBJ1-5, with D tentatively TRBD1 (6 bases). Looked up from germline, CDR1 is MNHEY and CDR2 is SMNVEV (reference sequence). Trimming removed 7 bases from V and 1 base from J, with 23 bases in between. CDR3 length: 18 amino acids. The CDR3 loop reads CASTLRGPLKGSNQPQHF. CDR3 DNA sequence: TGTGCCAGCACCCTCAGGGGCCCGCTGAAGGGAAGCAATCAGCCCCAGCATTTT.

This clonotype was picked up many times. This sequence joins TRBV5-5 and TRBJ2-7; D gene ambiguous. The germline V and J ends were trimmed by 0 bases and 5 bases, with 12 bases remaining between them. Per germline, CDR1 SGHKS and CDR2 YYEKEE (reference sequence). This CDR3 comprises 14 residues. The CDR3 protein is CASSLAPGSDEQYF. CDR3 nucleotide sequence: TGTGCCAGCAGCTTGGCGCCGGGCTCGGACGAGCAGTACTTC.

This clonotype was detected many times. The V gene is TRBV9, the J gene TRBJ2-3, with a possible D match to TRBD2 (6 bases). The CDR3 length is 16 residues. V was trimmed by 0 bases and J by 0 bases, leaving 11 bases between them. Germline-derived CDR1 and CDR2 are SGDLS and YYNGEE. This CDR3 is CASSVEAGDSTDTQYF. Here the CDR3 DNA reads TGTGCCAGCAGCGTAGAAGCGGGCGATAGCACAGATACGCAGTATTTT.

This clonotype came up many times. CDR3: CASSGGQGARWTEAFF. CDR3 nucleotide sequence: TGTGCCAGCAGCGGCGGACAGGGGGCTAGGTGGACTGAAGCTTTCTTT. This rearrangement joins TRBV9 to TRBJ1-1; 11 nucleotides align to TRBD1. With V trimmed by 3 bases and J by 5 bases, 9 bases remained unmatched. In germline, CDR1 is SGDLS, CDR2 YYNGEE. The CDR3 is 16 residues long.

Remarks on this clonotype: Relative to the germline gene, one junction end is altered; a read error may explain this. This rearrangement joins TRBV11-2 to TRBJ2-7; D is uncertain. CDR1 SGHAT and CDR2 FQNNGV come from the germline V gene. The CDR3 contains 13 residues. The CDR3 loop is CASSSGPPYGQYF. CDR3 bases: TGTGCCAGCAGCTCCGGACCCCCCTACGGGCAGTACTTC.

Only a few counts were recorded for this clonotype. V usage is TRBV6-2 or TRBV6-3 and J usage is TRBJ2-1, with unresolved D. Germline V gene data show CDR1 as MNHEY and CDR2 as SVGEGT. Trimming shortened V by 3 bases and J by 3 bases, and 9 bases separated the two germline ends. The CDR3 is made up of 14 amino acids. The CDR3 sequence is CASSYVQIYNEQFF. As DNA, the CDR3 is TGTGCCAGCAGTTATGTACAGATCTACAATGAGCAGTTCTTC.

This clonotype showed up many times. The rearrangement uses TRBV27 and TRBJ2-1; tentative D call: TRBD2 (6 bases). Germline V lookup: CDR1 MNHEY, CDR2 SMNVEV (reference sequence). The CDR3 covers 14 residues. Trimming stripped 3 bases from V and 8 bases from J, with 14 bases between. In nucleotides, the CDR3 is TGTGCCAGCAGTTTTGGTCTAGCGCCCGATGAGCAGTTCTTC. Translated: CASSFGLAPDEQFF.

The chain employs TRBV11-2 and TRBJ1-2; possible D gene TRBD1, 6 bases. CDR3 size: 17 residues. The germline V gene has CDR1 SGHAT and CDR2 FQNNGV. Deletions cut 5 bases from V and 5 bases from J, with 24 bases between. The CDR3 is CASSPTSGTLFSYGYTF. DNA of the CDR3: TGTGCCAGCAGCCCTACTTCAGGGACACTTTTCTCATATGGCTACACCTTC.

Turning to this clonotype: A much larger clone differs from this one at a single base, so this may be a read error. V is TRBV20-1 and J is TRBJ2-2; TRBD2 aligns across 14 bases. This CDR3 is 18 amino acids long. V dropped 2 bases and J dropped 5; count of bases not matched to a gene: 10. Germline V gene sequence: CDR1 DFQATT, CDR2 SNEGSKA (reference sequence). CDR3 coding DNA: TGCAGTGCTAGACCCTGGACTAGCGGGAGGCCCACGACCGGGGAGCTGTTTTTT. This translates into CSARPWTSGRPTTGELFF.

This clonotype was seen many times. The junction shows a germline mismatch at one end, possibly a read error. The rearrangement uses TRBV2 and TRBJ1-1; D perhaps matches TRBD1 (5 bases). The CDR3 runs 13 residues. Germline assignment: CDR1 SNHLY and CDR2 FYNNEI. The CDR3: CASREGAGTEAFF. The CDR3, as DNA: TGTGCCAGCAGAGAAGGGGCCGGAACTGAAGCTTTCTTT.

This clonotype was observed many times. V gene TRBV19 combines with J gene TRBJ2-3; 7 bases map to TRBD1. The CDR3 length is 15 residues. The germline gives CDR1 LNHDA, CDR2 SQIVND (reference sequence). J gave up 4 bases and V 7 bases, and 11 bases lay outside the gene matches. CDR3 in amino acids: CASNPGQAAADTQYF. The CDR3 bases are TGTGCCAGTAACCCAGGACAGGCGGCCGCAGATACGCAGTATTTT.

The chain is built from TRBV30 and TRBJ2-1, with 8 bases identical to TRBD1. The J segment lost 6 bases and the V segment lost 0 bases, leaving 7 bases of the junction unmatched. The CDR3 length is 15 residues. The germline V gene encodes CDR1 GTSNPN and CDR2 SVGIG (reference sequence). The CDR3 sequence: CAWSVRDRMTNEQFF. The DNA of the CDR3 is TGTGCCTGGAGTGTTAGGGACAGGATGACCAATGAGCAGTTCTTC.

The sample holds many counts of this clonotype. V and J are TRBV11-2 and TRBJ2-3; D uncertain. Germline V gene sequence: CDR1 SGHAT, CDR2 FQNNGV. V lost 5 bases and J lost 4, with 25 bases in between. CDR3 length: 18 residues. CDR3 in DNA: TGTGCCAGCAGCGCCTTTGTGTATAACAGCTTCCCGCCAGATACGCAGTATTTT. Protein product: CASSAFVYNSFPPDTQYF. Looking up the rest from reference TRBV11-2 and TRBJ2-3 gives the full variable domain: EAGVAQSPRYKIIEKRQSVAFWCNPISGHATLYWYQQILGQGPKLLIQFQNNGVVDDSQLPKDRFSAERLKGVDSTLKIQPAKLEDSAVYLCASSAFVYNSFPPDTQYFGPGTRLTVL.

This clonotype was seen many times. The V gene is TRBV20-1, the J gene TRBJ2-3; D ambiguous. The CDR3 spans 17 residues. Per germline, CDR1 DFQATT and CDR2 SNEGSKA (reference sequence). Trimming removed 0 bases from V and 2 bases from J, with 18 bases in between. This CDR3 reads CSARDIVLGGYTDTQYF. CDR3 bases: TGCAGTGCTAGAGATATTGTCCTCGGCGGCTACACAGATACGCAGTATTTT.

Only a few counts were recorded for this clonotype. The V and J genes are TRBV24-1 and TRBJ2-2, with 10 bases identical to TRBD2. This CDR3 has 17 amino acids. V gave up 0 bases and J gave up 5 bases; unmatched junction bases: 5. CDR1 and CDR2 from the germline V gene are KGHDR and SFDVKD. The CDR3 sequence is CATSDLTAGGRTGELFF. The CDR3 region has the DNA TGTGCCACCAGTGATTTGACAGCGGGAGGGCGGACCGGGGAGCTGTTTTTT.

This clonotype has a count of ten or more. The chain combines TRBV4-3 with TRBJ2-5; 7 bases fit TRBD2. Germline V gene data show CDR1 as LGHNA and CDR2 as YSLEER. V trimming: 1 base; J trimming: 5 bases; junction bases outside the gene matches: 7. This CDR3 comprises 15 residues. The CDR3 bases are TGCGCCAGCAGCCAAGGACTGGGAGGGGAGGAGACCCAGTACTTC. This translates into CASSQGLGGEETQYF.

This chain uses TRBV13 with TRBJ2-2; 7 bases are shared with TRBD2. Germline lookup yields CDR1 PRHDT and CDR2 FYEKMQ (reference sequence). Germline trimming cut 5 bases from V and 3 bases from J; bases unmatched to any gene: 12. The CDR3 covers 17 residues. The CDR3 loop reads CASSHRIRGGYTGELFF. Written as DNA, the CDR3 is TGTGCCAGCAGCCACCGTATTAGGGGAGGGTACACCGGGGAGCTGTTTTTT.

This clonotype was seen at least ten times. Here the CDR3 DNA reads TGCAGCGTTGGGGCTGAGACAAGACAGGGTCGGGACGAGCAGTACTTC. Protein: CSVGAETRQGRDEQYF. This chain joins TRBV29-1 and TRBJ2-7, with 7 bases lining up with TRBD1. This CDR3 contains 16 residues. The germline CDR1 and CDR2 sequences are SQVTM and ANQGSEA. J was trimmed by 5 bases and V by 4 bases; bases with no gene match: 17.

In this sample, this clonotype turned up many times. The chain links TRBV12-3 or TRBV12-4 to TRBJ2-6; TRBD1 agrees at 8 bases. Germline trimming cut 5 bases from V and 2 bases from J; bases unmatched to any gene: 17. CDR3 length: 20 amino acids. The CDR3 sequence is CASSSSILGQGVPGANVLTF. In nucleotides, the CDR3 is TGTGCCAGCAGTAGCTCCATTTTAGGACAGGGCGTCCCTGGGGCCAACGTCCTGACTTTC.

In its sample, this clonotype was seen many times. V gene TRBV6-5 combines with J gene TRBJ1-4, with D tentatively TRBD1 (5 bases). The germline CDR1 and CDR2 sequences are MNHEY and SVGAGI. V lost 2 bases, J lost 5 bases, and 9 bases lay in between. This CDR3 has 14 amino acids. CDR3 region: CASSYRGKNEKLFF. CDR3 bases: TGTGCCAGCAGTTACAGGGGCAAGAATGAAAAACTGTTTTTT.

This clonotype was detected a few times. The genes are TRBV6-2 or TRBV6-3 and TRBJ1-2; D ambiguous. In germline, CDR1 is MNHEY, CDR2 SVGEGT. V was trimmed by 0 bases and J by 7 bases, leaving 6 bases between them. The CDR3 spans 12 residues. The CDR3 region has the DNA TGTGCCAGCAGTTACTCGACGTCTGGCTACACCTTC. Amino acid sequence: CASSYSTSGYTF.

The sample holds a few counts of this clonotype. Sequence at one end of the junction differs from germline and may be a read error. The chain uses TRBV9 and TRBJ2-3; 10 nucleotides align to TRBD2. The CDR3 is made up of 18 amino acids. Germline loops: CDR1 SGDLS, CDR2 YYNGEE. This CDR3 is CACSLTPLASGSRDTQYF. For the CDR3, the DNA is TGTGCCTGCAGCCTCACACCTCTGGCTAGCGGGAGTAGGGATACGCAGTATTTT.

This clonotype was seen ten or more times. The J gene is TRBJ2-5, the V gene TRBV5-6, with D perhaps matching TRBD2 (6 bases). Germline V gene lookup returns CDR1 SGHDT and CDR2 YYEEEE. Trimming shortened V by 2 bases and J by 2 bases, and 16 bases separated the two germline ends. The CDR3 loop spans 16 amino acids. The CDR3 DNA follows: TGTGCCAGCAGCTTAGTTCGTACCGGGACTCAAGAGACCCAGTACTTC. It is translated as CASSLVRTGTQETQYF.

This clonotype was seen repeatedly, ten times or more. The gene calls are TRBV12-3 or TRBV12-4 and TRBJ1-4, with D uncertain. Trimming removed 4 bases from V and 7 bases from J, with 10 bases in between. The CDR3 extends over 13 amino acids. The chain's CDR3 is CASSSRVGEKLFF. The CDR3 DNA is TGTGCCAGCAGTTCAAGGGTGGGTGAAAAACTGTTTTTT.

As regards this clonotype: A much bigger clone sits one base away, suggesting this may be a read error. This rearrangement joins TRBV2 to TRBJ2-5; 7 nucleotides match TRBD2. The CDR3 totals 16 residues. Trimming cost V 3 bases and J 2 bases; bases outside gene matches: 9. CDR1 SNHLY and CDR2 FYNNEI come from the germline V gene. CDR3 in DNA: TGTGCCAGCAGTGATAGACCAGCGGGGAATCAAGAGACCCAGTACTTC. Its translation: CASSDRPAGNQETQYF.

This clonotype was seen at least ten times. The junction differs from germline at one of its ends, possibly a read error. The J gene is TRBJ2-7, the V gene TRBV5-4; D not certain. The germline CDR1 and CDR2 sequences are SGHNT and YYREEE (reference sequence). This CDR3 region has 15 residues. CDR3 sequence: CASSLTGPISNEQYF. The DNA for the CDR3 is TGTGCCAGCAGCTTGACGGGTCCCATCTCCAACGAGCAGTACTTC.

The rearrangement links TRBV4-1 to TRBJ2-7; 7 bases fit TRBD1. This CDR3 has 16 residues. V shed 4 bases, J shed 5 bases, and the junction held 14 bases outside the gene matches. CDR1 and CDR2 from the germline V gene are MGHRA and YSYEKL. CDR3 amino acids: CASSPGGATGVHEQYF. CDR3 nucleotide sequence: TGCGCCAGCAGCCCTGGGGGCGCCACAGGGGTCCACGAGCAGTACTTC.

This clonotype was seen many times. This CDR3 is CASSPGQGLYGYTF. The CDR3, as DNA: TGTGCCAGCAGCCCGGGACAGGGACTCTATGGCTACACCTTC. The rearrangement uses TRBV3-1 and TRBJ1-2, with 9 bases identical to TRBD1. The CDR3 runs to 14 residues. Germline trimming cut 4 bases from V and 4 bases from J; bases unmatched to any gene: 4. Per germline, CDR1 LGHDT and CDR2 YNNKEL (reference sequence). Using reference TRBV3-1 and TRBJ1-2 for the parts outside the CDR3, the full variable domain is DTAVSQTPKYLVTQMGNDKSIKCEQNLGHDTMYWYKQDSKKFLKIMFSYNNKELIINETVPNRFSPKSPDKAHLNLHINSLELGDSAVYFCASSPGQGLYGYTFGSGTRLTVV.